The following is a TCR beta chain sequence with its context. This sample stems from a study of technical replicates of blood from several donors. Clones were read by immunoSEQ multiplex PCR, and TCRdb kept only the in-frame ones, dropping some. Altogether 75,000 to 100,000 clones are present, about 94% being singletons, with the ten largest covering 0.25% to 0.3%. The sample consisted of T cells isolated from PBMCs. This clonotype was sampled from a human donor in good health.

This CDR3 reads CASSPGGNTEAFF. CDR3 in DNA: TGTGCCAGCAGCCCAGGGGGAAACACTGAAGCTTTCTTT. This chain uses TRBV7-6 with TRBJ1-1; 7 bases line up with TRBD1. Germline CDR1 is SGHVS and CDR2 is FNYEAQ. V was clipped by 5 bases and J by 2 bases; unmatched bases: 2. This CDR3 comprises 13 residues.